Below, 6 T cell receptor beta chains from the same sample are listed, as sequenced in a study of blood T cell repertoires in COVID-19. Profiling relied on immunoSEQ multiplex PCR, and the TCRdb table lists in-frame clones only, not all of them. The top ten hold over 15% of the sample, which has around 15,000 clones, roughly 85% seen once. Sequencing input: peripheral blood. The receptors were sampled from a man in his forties with active or convalescent COVID-19.

The rearrangement links TRBV18 to TRBJ2-1, with TRBD2 as a possible D gene (6 bases). The CDR3 extends over 13 amino acids. Germline V gives CDR1 KGHSH, CDR2 LQKENI. Trimming removed 3 bases from V and 5 bases from J, with 8 bases in between. The CDR3 nucleotides read TGTGCCAGCTCACCCGGGGGACACAATGAGCAGTTCTTC. Its translation is CASSPGGHNEQFF.

This chain uses TRBV19 with TRBJ2-5; 10 bases line up with TRBD2. Germline CDR1 is LNHDA and CDR2 is SQIVND (reference sequence). The V gene end was trimmed by 1 base and the J gene end by 5 bases; junction bases not matched to a gene: 7. This CDR3 is built from 16 residues. CDR3 loop: CASSIGSGGALETQYF. DNA for the CDR3: TGTGCCAGTAGTATAGGGAGCGGGGGGGCTTTGGAGACCCAGTACTTC.

The chain carries TRBV7-3 and TRBJ2-3; TRBD2 agrees at 13 bases. The junction had 6 bases not matched to a gene; V was cut back by 5 bases and J by 1 base. Germline CDR1 and CDR2: SGHTA and FQGTGA. The CDR3 is made up of 17 amino acids. The CDR3 protein is CASSPTGLAGGTDTQYF. The DNA of the CDR3 is TGTGCCAGCAGCCCAACCGGACTAGCGGGGGGCACAGATACGCAGTATTTT.

V and J are TRBV4-3 and TRBJ1-5, with 10 positions matching TRBD1. Germline V lookup: CDR1 LGHNA, CDR2 YSLEER. The CDR3 is made up of 15 amino acids. V lost 6 bases to trimming and J lost 7 bases; unmatched junction nucleotides: 9. The chain's CDR3 is CASSPGTGVGQPQHF. As DNA, the CDR3 is TGCGCCAGCAGTCCCGGGACAGGGGTCGGGCAGCCCCAGCATTTT.

This chain joins TRBV19 and TRBJ2-3, with D possibly TRBD2 on 6 matching bases. Trimming took off 5 bases at V and 8 bases at J, with 20 bases between the two ends. In germline, CDR1 is LNHDA, CDR2 SQIVND (reference sequence). The CDR3 is 15 amino acids. The CDR3 reads CASSAARLVDGTQYF. The CDR3 nucleotides are TGTGCCAGTAGTGCGGCCCGACTAGTTGATGGTACGCAGTATTTT.

The chain is built from TRBV29-1 and TRBJ1-2; a weak D match, TRBD1 (5 bases). The V gene's germline CDR1 is SQVTM and CDR2 ANQGSEA. There are 11 residues in the CDR3. Trimming shortened V by 4 bases and J by 11 bases, and 14 bases separated the two germline ends. The CDR3 bases are TGCAGCGTTGTTTGGGGGGAGCGGTACACCTTC. Its translation is CSVVWGERYTF.